The 7 T cell receptor beta chains presented below share a single source sample, sequenced in a study of sequential checkpoint blockade in melanoma. As for treatment: randomized to nivolumab then ipilimumab (arm A) or the reverse (arm B). Assay used: immunoSEQ multiplex PCR; TCRdb lists only in-frame clones, some missing. The table includes 12,000 or so clones, about 26% detected once. The source material was tumor tissue (inferred from file names), sampled from a patient given nivolumab and ipilimumab in sequence. The receptors were gathered from a human donor with melanoma.

This clone has just a few counts. This sequence joins TRBV1 and TRBJ1-2; TRBD1, the table's D call, was not compared with the DNA. TRBV1 is a known pseudogene. The CDR3 totals 14 residues. The CDR3 bases are TGCGCCAGCAGCCAGTCTCCCCGACAGTATGGCTACACCTTC. Residues: CASSQSPRQYGYTF.

The chain combines TRBV10-2 with TRBJ2-5; 7 bases match TRBD2. CDR1 WSHSY and CDR2 SAAADI come from the germline V gene. The ends lost 3 bases at V and 1 base at J; junction bases unmatched: 5. The CDR3 is made up of 15 amino acids. The CDR3 DNA is TGCGCCAGCAGTGACCGACGACTAGCCCAAGAGACCCAGTACTTC. Translation: CASSDRRLAQETQYF.

CDR3 amino acids: CASSVSAGWGETQYF. The CDR3 DNA follows: TGTGCCAGTAGTGTTTCCGCAGGGTGGGGAGAGACCCAGTACTTC. The chain uses TRBV19 and TRBJ2-5; the D gene is possibly TRBD1 (5 bases). Between the trimmed V and J ends, which lost 5 bases and 4 bases, there was a span of 17 bases. Germline assignment: CDR1 LNHDA and CDR2 SQIVND (reference sequence). The CDR3 runs to 15 residues. Together with reference TRBV19 and TRBJ2-5, the CDR3 gives the full variable domain: DGGITQSPKYLFRKEGQNVTLSCEQNLNHDAMYWYRQDPGQGLRLIYYSQIVNDFQKGDIAEGYSVSREKKESFPLTVTSAQKNPTAFYLCASSVSAGWGETQYFGPGTRLLVL.

This clone came up once. This chain joins TRBV5-1 and TRBJ1-1; unclear D gene. CDR1 and CDR2 from the germline V gene are SGHRS and YFSETQ. The CDR3 runs 15 residues. V shed 2 bases and J shed 3 bases, with 14 bases lying between them. CDR3 bases: TGCGCCAGCAGCTTAAGTTATCTTCCTGACACTGAAGCTTTCTTT. Translated, it gives CASSLSYLPDTEAFF.

The table lists this clone with a few counts. The chain combines TRBV6-8 with TRBJ1-1; no reliable D call. V was pared by 6 bases and J by 0 bases, with 11 bases between. CDR1 and CDR2 (germline): MNHGY, SAAAGT. This CDR3 spans 14 amino acids. CDR3 amino acids: CASRYQEVNTEAFF. Written as DNA, the CDR3 is TGTGCCAGCAGGTATCAGGAGGTGAACACTGAAGCTTTCTTT.

There are a few counts of this clone. This rearrangement joins TRBV7-6 to TRBJ2-2; a possible D gene is TRBD1 (6 bases). CDR3 length equals 16 residues. The germline gives CDR1 SGHVS, CDR2 FNYEAQ. Trimming shortened V by 1 base and J by 6 bases, and 15 bases separated the two germline ends. This CDR3 reads CASSLGRYRVPGELFF. CDR3 nucleotides: TGTGCCAGCAGCTTAGGCAGATACAGGGTTCCCGGGGAGCTGTTTTTT.

The table lists this clone with many counts. V usage is TRBV6-8 and J usage is TRBJ1-1; a possible D gene is TRBD1 (5 bases). The CDR3 runs 13 residues. V shed 11 bases and J shed 1 base, with 14 bases lying between them. Germline assignment: CDR1 MNHGY and CDR2 SAAAGT. Here the CDR3 DNA reads TGTGCCGCCAAGCGGGGACGGAACACTGAAGCTTTCTTT. This codes for CAAKRGRNTEAFF.